This T cell receptor (beta chain) was recorded in a study of blood T cell repertoires in COVID-19. At the level of the study: The origin of the acute and convalescent COVID-19 samples was the United States, Italy and Spain.

After removal of 3 bases from V and 6 bases from J, the junction contained 8 bases not matched to a gene. Looked up from germline, CDR1 is SGDLS and CDR2 is YYNGEE. CDR3 size: 15 residues. Assay used: immunoSEQ multiplex PCR; TCRdb lists only in-frame clones, some missing. The table shows about 140,000 clones, with approximately 83% occurring only once. This sequence joins TRBV9 and TRBJ2-1, with 8 bases that match TRBD2. The receptor comes from a human donor in a cohort sampled during active COVID-19. The sequenced sample consisted of peripheral blood. CDR3 region: CASSALVGGANEQFF. The CDR3 DNA reads as TGTGCCAGCAGCGCGCTGGTCGGGGGGGCCAATGAGCAGTTCTTC.